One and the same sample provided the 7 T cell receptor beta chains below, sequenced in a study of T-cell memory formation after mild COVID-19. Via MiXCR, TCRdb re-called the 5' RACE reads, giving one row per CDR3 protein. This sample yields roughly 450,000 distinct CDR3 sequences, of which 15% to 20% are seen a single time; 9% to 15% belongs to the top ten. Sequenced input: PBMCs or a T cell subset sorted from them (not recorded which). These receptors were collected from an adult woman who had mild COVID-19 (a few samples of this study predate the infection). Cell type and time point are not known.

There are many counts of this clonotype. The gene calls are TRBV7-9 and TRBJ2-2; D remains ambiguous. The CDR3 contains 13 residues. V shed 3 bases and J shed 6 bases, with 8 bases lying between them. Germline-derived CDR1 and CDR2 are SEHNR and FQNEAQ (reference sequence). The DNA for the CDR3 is TGTGCCAGCAGCTTCCGGTGGGCCGGGGAGCTGTTTTTT. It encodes CASSFRWAGELFF.

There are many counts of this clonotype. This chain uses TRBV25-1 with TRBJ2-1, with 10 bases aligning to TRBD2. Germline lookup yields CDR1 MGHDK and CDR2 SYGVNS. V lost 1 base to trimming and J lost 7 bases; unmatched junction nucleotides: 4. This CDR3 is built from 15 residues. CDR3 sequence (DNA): TGTGCCAGCAGTGAATTAGCGGGGGGCCGGAATGAGCAGTTCTTC. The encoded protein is CASSELAGGRNEQFF. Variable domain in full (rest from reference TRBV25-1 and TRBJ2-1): EADIYQTPRYLVIGTGKKITLECSQTMGHDKMYWYQQDPGMELHLIHYSYGVNSTEKGDLSSESTVSRIRTEHFPLTLESARPSHTSQYLCASSELAGGRNEQFFGPGTRLTVL.

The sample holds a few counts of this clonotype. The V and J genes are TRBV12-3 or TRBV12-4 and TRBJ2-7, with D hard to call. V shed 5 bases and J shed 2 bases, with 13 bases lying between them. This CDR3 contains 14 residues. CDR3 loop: CASSNRYTAYEQYF. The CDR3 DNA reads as TGTGCCAGCAGTAACAGATACACTGCCTACGAGCAGTACTTC.

CDR3 in DNA: TGTGCCAGCAGCTTCGACGTGGTTGGCTACACCTTC. Amino acids: CASSFDVVGYTF. The rearrangement joins TRBV7-9 to TRBJ1-2; D remains ambiguous. V dropped 3 bases and J dropped 7 bases, with 9 bases sitting between them. CDR3 length equals 12 residues. Germline lookup yields CDR1 SEHNR and CDR2 FQNEAQ (reference sequence).

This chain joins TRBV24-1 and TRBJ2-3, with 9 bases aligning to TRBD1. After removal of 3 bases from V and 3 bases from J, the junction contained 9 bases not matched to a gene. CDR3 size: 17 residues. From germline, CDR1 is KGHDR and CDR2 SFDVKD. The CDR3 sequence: CATSDIGQGQWTDTQYF. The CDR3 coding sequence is TGTGCCACCAGTGATATCGGACAGGGGCAATGGACAGATACGCAGTATTTT.

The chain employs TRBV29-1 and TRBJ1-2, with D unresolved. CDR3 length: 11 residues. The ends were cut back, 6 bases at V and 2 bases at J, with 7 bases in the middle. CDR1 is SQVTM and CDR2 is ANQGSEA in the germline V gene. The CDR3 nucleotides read TGCAGCGTCGGAAGGAACTATGGCTACACCTTC. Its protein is CSVGRNYGYTF.

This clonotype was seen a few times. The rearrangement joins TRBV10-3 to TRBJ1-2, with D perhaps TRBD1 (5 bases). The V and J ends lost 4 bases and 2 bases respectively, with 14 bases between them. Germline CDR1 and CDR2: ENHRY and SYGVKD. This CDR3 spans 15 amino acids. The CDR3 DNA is TGTGCCATCAGTGGGGGACGCAGCCAGAACTATGGCTACACCTTC. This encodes CAISGGRSQNYGYTF.